These 14 T cell receptor beta chains came from one sample sequenced in a study of T-cell memory formation after mild COVID-19. TCRdb re-derived calls from the 5' RACE reads in MiXCR, one entry per CDR3 protein. The data hold hundreds of thousands of distinct CDR3 sequences, with about 18% observed a single time. The source material was PBMCs or a T cell subset sorted from them (not recorded which). The receptors were gathered from an adult woman who had mild COVID-19 (a few samples of this study predate the infection). Cell type and time point are not known.

This clonotype came up a few times. This chain joins TRBV4-1 and TRBJ2-2, with D possibly being TRBD2 (6 bases). V was shortened by 8 bases and J by 6 bases, with 13 bases between the two germline ends. The CDR3 sequence is 13 residues long. Germline CDR1 reads MGHRA; CDR2 reads YSYEKL. The chain's CDR3 is CASRRPGAGELFF. As DNA, the CDR3 is TGCGCCAGCCGGCGGCCGGGGGCCGGGGAGCTGTTTTTT.

This clonotype was recorded a few times. This chain joins TRBV19 and TRBJ1-2; D not certain. This CDR3 comprises 11 residues. Germline values: CDR1 LNHDA, CDR2 SQIVND (reference sequence). The V end was cut by 8 bases, the J end by 6 bases, with 10 bases between. CDR3 nucleotides: TGTGCCAGTTGGCGTGGGGATGGCTACACCTTC. Translating gives CASWRGDGYTF.

V and J are TRBV11-3 and TRBJ1-1, with TRBD1 as a possible D gene (5 bases). From germline, CDR1 is SGHNT and CDR2 YENEEA. The V gene lost 2 bases and the J gene lost 6 bases, with 10 bases spanning the gap. There are 13 residues in the CDR3. The CDR3 loop is CASSLQGVSEAFF. The CDR3 nucleotides are TGTGCCAGCAGCTTACAGGGTGTGTCTGAAGCTTTCTTT.

This clonotype was found a few times. The CDR3 region has the DNA TGTGCCAGCAGCCAAAGAGGTGTAACAGCTAAATACGAGCAGTACTTC. Its protein product is CASSQRGVTAKYEQYF. The chain combines TRBV3-1 with TRBJ2-7; D remains ambiguous. The CDR3 has 16 residues. CDR1 is LGHDT, CDR2 YNNKEL, per germline (reference sequence). V was cut by 2 bases and J by 4 bases, with 18 bases left in between.

This clonotype turned up a few times. The chain employs TRBV6-2 or TRBV6-3 and TRBJ2-3; the D is unclear. CDR3 length equals 15 residues. The germline gives CDR1 MNHEY, CDR2 SVGEGT. The ends were cut back, 7 bases at V and 2 bases at J, with 16 bases in the middle. For the CDR3, the DNA is TGTGCCAGCACATCCACAGAGAAAATCACAGATACGCAGTATTTT. Translation: CASTSTEKITDTQYF.

This clonotype was observed at least ten times. V usage is TRBV4-1 and J usage is TRBJ2-3, with D perhaps TRBD2 (6 bases). The CDR3 sequence is 15 residues long. Looked up from germline, CDR1 is MGHRA and CDR2 is YSYEKL. Trimming removed 0 bases at V and 3 bases at J, with 10 bases between. CDR3 sequence (DNA): TGCGCCAGCAGCCAAGAGGTGGGGAGGACAGATACGCAGTATTTT. This encodes CASSQEVGRTDTQYF.

The rearrangement joins TRBV6-2 or TRBV6-3 to TRBJ2-7, with unresolved D. Looked up from germline, CDR1 is MNHEY and CDR2 is SVGEGT. Trimming left V 4 bases short and J 6 bases short, with 13 bases between. CDR3 size: 13 residues. In nucleotides, the CDR3 is TGTGCCAGCAGTTCCGCCTCGGGTCTCGAGCAGTACTTC. Amino acids: CASSSASGLEQYF.

V is TRBV3-1 and J is TRBJ2-7, with no clear D. Germline assignment: CDR1 LGHDT and CDR2 YNNKEL (reference sequence). This CDR3 is 12 amino acids long. Between the trimmed V and J ends, which lost 4 bases and 1 base, there was a span of 5 bases. As DNA, the CDR3 is TGTGCCAGCAGCCGGGTGTCCTACGAGCAGTACTTC. This sequence encodes CASSRVSYEQYF.

In its sample, this clonotype was seen a few times. The chain links TRBV6-5 to TRBJ2-7, with 8 bases fitting TRBD2. The CDR3 consists of 12 residues. Germline CDR1 is MNHEY and CDR2 is SVGAGI. V was clipped by 2 bases and J by 6 bases; unmatched bases: 0. The CDR3 bases are TGTGCCAGCAGTTACCGGGGGGGCGAGCAGTACTTC. Residues: CASSYRGGEQYF.

V gene TRBV5-1 combines with J gene TRBJ2-5, with 8 bases identical to TRBD1. V shed 7 bases and J 5 bases; nucleotides not matched to a gene: 10. This CDR3 comprises 14 residues. Germline loops: CDR1 SGHRS, CDR2 YFSETQ. DNA of the CDR3: TGCGCCAGCGGCAGAGGACAGGGAACTGAGACCCAGTACTTC. Translating gives CASGRGQGTETQYF.

This clonotype was observed many times. The rearrangement joins TRBV18 to TRBJ2-7, with 8 bases matching TRBD1. The CDR3 totals 16 residues. Germline CDR1 is KGHSH and CDR2 is LQKENI. J was trimmed by 3 bases and V by 0 bases; bases with no gene match: 7. CDR3 sequence: CASSPPGTGGYYEQYF. CDR3 DNA sequence: TGTGCCAGCTCACCACCGGGGACAGGCGGCTACTACGAGCAGTACTTC.

This sequence joins TRBV12-3 or TRBV12-4 and TRBJ1-3; D gene uncertain. This CDR3 contains 19 residues. Trimming removed 3 bases from V and 0 bases from J, with 21 bases in between. CDR3 residues: CASSFNSGGASPSGNTIYF. CDR3 coding DNA: TGTGCCAGCAGTTTTAATAGTGGCGGAGCCTCCCCCTCTGGAAACACCATATATTTT.

This clonotype was seen a handful of times. This chain uses TRBV10-3 with TRBJ1-3, with D unresolved. CDR1 and CDR2 from the germline V gene are ENHRY and SYGVKD. The CDR3 is 15 amino acids. The V end lost 3 bases, the J end lost 3 bases, and 12 bases lay between the germline ends. CDR3: CAISDPAGDGNTIYF. The CDR3 nucleotides read TGTGCCATCAGTGACCCGGCCGGGGATGGAAACACCATATATTTT.

This clonotype was observed a few times. CDR3 DNA: TGTGCCAGCAGCTTCCGACGGCAGGCGAACACCGGGGAGCTGTTTTTT. Translation gives CASSFRRQANTGELFF. This sequence joins TRBV11-2 and TRBJ2-2, with D hard to call. This CDR3 comprises 16 residues. V shed 3 bases and J shed 0 bases, with 11 bases lying between them. Germline loops: CDR1 SGHAT, CDR2 FQNNGV.